This TCR beta chain was documented in a study of blood T cell repertoires in COVID-19. Study at large: Acute-phase and convalescent COVID-19 samples originated in the United States, Italy and Spain. In each case, the material was cDNA or gDNA derived from T cells, B-cell-depleted T cells, or PBMCs.

V was shortened by 2 bases and J by 0 bases, with 14 bases between the two germline ends. This CDR3 is 16 amino acids long. Per germline, CDR1 SGHNT and CDR2 YYREEE (reference sequence). Under the authors' procedure: It was from reference gene primer amplification that nucleated cell counts were estimated. TCRdb keeps only in-frame clones here, not all; method: immunoSEQ multiplex PCR. For V, J and clone size, that table is used; D and trimming come from the DNA. This table holds about 190,000 clones, around four fifths found once. This rearrangement joins TRBV5-4 to TRBJ1-1; possible D gene TRBD1, 5 bases. This clonotype was sampled from a woman between 70 and 85 years old with active or convalescent COVID-19. Specimen: peripheral blood. CDR3 loop: CASSLRGLVMNTEAFF. The CDR3, as DNA: TGTGCCAGCAGCTTAAGGGGACTAGTTATGAACACTGAAGCTTTCTTT.